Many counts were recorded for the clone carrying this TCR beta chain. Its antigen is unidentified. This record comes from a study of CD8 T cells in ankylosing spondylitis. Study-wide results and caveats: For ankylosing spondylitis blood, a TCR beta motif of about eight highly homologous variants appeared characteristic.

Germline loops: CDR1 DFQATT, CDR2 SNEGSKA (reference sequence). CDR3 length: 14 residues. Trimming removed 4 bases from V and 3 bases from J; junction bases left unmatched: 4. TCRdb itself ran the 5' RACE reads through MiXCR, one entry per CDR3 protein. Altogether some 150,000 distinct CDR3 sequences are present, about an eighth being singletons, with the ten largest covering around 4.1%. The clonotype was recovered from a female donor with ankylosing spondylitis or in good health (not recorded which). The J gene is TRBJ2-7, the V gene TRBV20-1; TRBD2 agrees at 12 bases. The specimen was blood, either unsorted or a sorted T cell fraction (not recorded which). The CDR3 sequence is CSAKLAGGYYEQYF. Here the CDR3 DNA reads TGCAGTGCTAAACTAGCGGGGGGCTACTACGAGCAGTACTTC.